This T cell receptor (beta chain) was found in a study of blood T cells in healthy people across ages. J gave up 5 bases and V 6 bases, and 10 bases lay outside the gene matches. This CDR3 is built from 14 residues. Researchers isolated at least 6 million PBMCs per sample. Study outcomes and limitations: TCR beta diversity per million T cells fell roughly linearly with age.

A J-beta primer mix and a sample-barcoded 5' primer were used in a second PCR of roughly 7 to 12 cycles. All cDNA molecules were each tagged by a template-switch adaptor with 12 random nucleotides. Via MiXCR, TCRdb re-called the 5' RACE reads, giving one row per CDR3 protein. Seen here are 500,000 to 600,000 distinct CDR3 sequences, roughly 29% observed once, and the top ten hold under 20%. About this clonotype itself: Its antigen is not identified.

Specimen: blood. The clonotype originates from a woman in her 70s in good health. The J gene is TRBJ2-7, the V gene TRBV12-3 or TRBV12-4, with 7 nucleotides matching TRBD2. CDR3 in amino acids: CASSWSGLLDEQYF. The CDR3, as DNA: TGTGCCAGCAGCTGGTCGGGACTACTGGACGAGCAGTACTTC.